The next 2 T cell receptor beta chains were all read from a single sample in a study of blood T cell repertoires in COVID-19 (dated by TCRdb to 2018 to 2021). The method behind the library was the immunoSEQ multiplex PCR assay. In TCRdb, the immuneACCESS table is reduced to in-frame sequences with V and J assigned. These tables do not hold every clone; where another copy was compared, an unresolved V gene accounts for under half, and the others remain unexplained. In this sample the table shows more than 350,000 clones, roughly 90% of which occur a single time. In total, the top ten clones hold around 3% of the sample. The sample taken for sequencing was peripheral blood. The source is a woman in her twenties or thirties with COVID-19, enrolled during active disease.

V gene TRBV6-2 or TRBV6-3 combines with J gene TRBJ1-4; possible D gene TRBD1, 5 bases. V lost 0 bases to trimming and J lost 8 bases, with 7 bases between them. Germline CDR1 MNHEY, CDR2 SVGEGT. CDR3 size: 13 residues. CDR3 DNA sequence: TGTGCCAGCAGTTACTCTCGGGGGGAAAAACTGTTTTTT. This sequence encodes CASSYSRGEKLFF.

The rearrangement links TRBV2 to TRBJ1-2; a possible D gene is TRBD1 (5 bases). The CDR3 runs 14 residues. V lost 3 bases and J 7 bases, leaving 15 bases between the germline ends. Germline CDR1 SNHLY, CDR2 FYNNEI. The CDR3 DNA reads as TGTGCCAGCAGTGAGACAGCTCTAGATGCTGGCTACACCTTC. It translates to CASSETALDAGYTF.